The 27 T cell receptor beta chains below were found in one sample sequenced in a study of blood T cell repertoires in COVID-19. Assay: immunoSEQ multiplex PCR; the TCRdb copy retains only in-frame clones and omits some. Counted here are 350,000 to 450,000 clones, 85% occurring once; the ten biggest clones make up 3% to 4.5%. The sample comprised peripheral blood. Source of these receptors: a woman aged 18-29 years with acute or convalescent COVID-19.

The genes are TRBV3-1 (or the pseudogene TRBV3-2) and TRBJ1-4; D is perhaps TRBD1 (6 bases). The CDR3 is 12 amino acids. V was cut by 5 bases and J by 10 bases, with 11 bases left in between. The V gene's germline CDR1 is LGHDT and CDR2 YNNKEL (reference sequence). The CDR3 DNA reads as TGTGCCAGCAGCTACAGGGTAGGAAAACTGTTTTTT. It codes for CASSYRVGKLFF.

The V call is TRBV27, the J call TRBJ2-1; perhaps TRBD2 as D (5 bases). The CDR3 extends over 14 amino acids. Trimming shortened V by 6 bases and J by 0 bases, and 9 bases separated the two germline ends. The germline CDR1 and CDR2 sequences are MNHEY and SMNVEV (reference sequence). DNA for the CDR3: TGTGCCAGCAGACTAGGGAGCTCCTACAATGAGCAGTTCTTC. Translating gives CASRLGSSYNEQFF.

The chain carries TRBV2 and TRBJ2-3; 8 nucleotides match TRBD1. The germline V gene encodes CDR1 SNHLY and CDR2 FYNNEI. With 0 bases clipped from V and 7 bases from J, the junction kept 9 bases outside the gene matches. The CDR3 totals 16 residues. The CDR3 region is CASSEAWQGARYTQYF. The CDR3 DNA follows: TGTGCCAGCAGTGAAGCTTGGCAGGGGGCGCGGTATACGCAGTATTTT. The full variable domain, in which reference TRBV2 and TRBJ2-3 provide the parts outside the CDR3, is EPEVTQTPSHQVTQMGQEVILRCVPISNHLYFYWYRQILGQKVEFLVSFYNNEISEKSEIFDDQFSVERPDGSNFTLKIRSTKLEDSAMYFCASSEAWQGARYTQYFGPGTRLTVL.

The V and J genes are TRBV7-2 and TRBJ1-1; tentatively, D is TRBD1 (5 bases). From germline, CDR1 is SGHTA and CDR2 FQGNSA. V lost 2 bases and J 3 bases, leaving 10 bases between the germline ends. CDR3 length: 14 amino acids. The CDR3 region is CASSLQGGDTEAFF. The CDR3 nucleotides are TGTGCCAGCAGCTTACAGGGTGGTGACACTGAAGCTTTCTTT. Full variable domain (rest looked up from reference TRBV7-2 and TRBJ1-1): GAGVSQSPSNKVTEKGKDVELRCDPISGHTALYWYRQSLGQGLEFLIYFQGNSAPDKSGLPSDRFSAERTGGSVSTLTIQRTQQEDSAVYLCASSLQGGDTEAFFGQGTRLTVV.

This chain connects TRBV27 to TRBJ1-2, with D hard to call. The CDR3 is 17 residues long. Germline V gives CDR1 MNHEY, CDR2 SMNVEV (reference sequence). Trimming removed 0 bases at V and 5 bases at J, with 19 bases between. In nucleotides, the CDR3 is TGTGCCAGCAGTTTATCGGCAGGCGGGCTTTCTGGGTATGGCTACACCTTC. Translated, it gives CASSLSAGGLSGYGYTF.

The rearrangement joins TRBV6-1 to TRBJ2-7; 7 bases fit TRBD1. J gave up 1 base and V 2 bases, and 5 bases lay outside the gene matches. Germline loops: CDR1 MNHNS, CDR2 SASEGT. The CDR3 has 15 residues. The CDR3 loop is CASSEKGTESYEQYF. CDR3 nucleotides: TGTGCCAGCAGTGAAAAGGGGACAGAGTCCTACGAGCAGTACTTC.

The CDR3 loop is CASRPGGRAGELFF. As DNA, the CDR3 is TGTGCCAGCAGGCCGGGGGGGAGGGCCGGGGAGCTGTTTTTT. The chain carries TRBV6-5 and TRBJ2-2; TRBD2 matches 8 bases. Germline V lookup: CDR1 MNHEY, CDR2 SVGAGI. V shed 6 bases and J 6 bases; nucleotides not matched to a gene: 6. The CDR3 contains 14 residues.

The chain recombines TRBV12-5 with TRBJ1-5; possibly TRBD1 for D (6 bases). This CDR3 has 17 residues. The V gene's germline CDR1 is LGHNT and CDR2 FRNRAP. V dropped 5 bases and J dropped 2 bases, with 19 bases sitting between them. The DNA for the CDR3 is TGTGCTAGTGGTCAGTACAGGGAGGGGAGGGGCAATCAGCCCCAGCATTTT. Protein: CASGQYREGRGNQPQHF.

CDR3 amino acids: CASSLDRGQVKTQYF. The CDR3 nucleotides read TGTGCCAGCAGCTTGGACAGGGGGCAGGTAAAGACCCAGTACTTC. The rearrangement links TRBV7-9 to TRBJ2-5; TRBD1 aligns across 11 bases. From germline, CDR1 is SEHNR and CDR2 FQNEAQ (reference sequence). The CDR3 contains 15 residues. The trim removed 3 bases at V and 6 bases at J, leaving 6 bases unmatched.

Only one count was recorded for this clone. The rearrangement joins TRBV7-8 to TRBJ1-5; 8 nucleotides line up with TRBD1. J was trimmed by 10 bases and V by 3 bases; bases with no gene match: 8. CDR1 is SGHVS, CDR2 FQNEAQ, per germline. This CDR3 is 14 amino acids long. CDR3 DNA: TGTGCCAGCAGCTTTGGTCAGGGGGCGAAACCCCAGCATTTT. Protein sequence: CASSFGQGAKPQHF.

The rearrangement links TRBV30 to TRBJ2-1; possible D gene TRBD2, 5 bases. The CDR3 totals 16 residues. Per germline, CDR1 GTSNPN and CDR2 SVGIG (reference sequence). Trimming took 4 bases from V and 10 from J, leaving 26 bases between them. The CDR3 nucleotides are TGTGCCTGGACCCATCCCGGGGAGACGTCCTATGGGGAGCAGTTCTTC. Translation: CAWTHPGETSYGEQFF. The variable domain in full, completed from reference TRBV30 and TRBJ2-1, reads SQTIHQWPATLVQPVGSPLSLECTVEGTSNPNLYWYRQAAGRGLQLLFYSVGIGQISSEVPQNLSASRPQDRQFILSSKKLLLSDSGFYLCAWTHPGETSYGEQFFGPGTRLTVL.

The chain combines TRBV5-6 with TRBJ2-7; D is unclear. V lost 0 bases and J lost 1, with 11 bases in between. This CDR3 has 15 amino acids. Germline values: CDR1 SGHDT, CDR2 YYEEEE. CDR3 amino acids: CASSLGHIKSYEQYF. The CDR3 bases are TGTGCCAGCAGCTTGGGGCACATCAAGTCCTACGAGCAGTACTTC.

The rearrangement uses TRBV24-1 and TRBJ1-4, with D perhaps matching TRBD1 (5 bases). V lost 3 bases and J 7 bases, leaving 11 bases between the germline ends. This CDR3 contains 14 residues. Germline V gene lookup returns CDR1 KGHDR and CDR2 SFDVKD. CDR3 loop: CATSDPGRGEKLFF. DNA of the CDR3: TGTGCCACCAGTGATCCAGGGCGGGGTGAAAAACTGTTTTTT.

The rearrangement uses TRBV9 and TRBJ1-5; 8 nucleotides align to TRBD1. V shed 4 bases, J shed 0 bases, and the junction held 3 bases outside the gene matches. The CDR3 has 15 amino acids. The germline gives CDR1 SGDLS, CDR2 YYNGEE. Here the CDR3 reads CASSSGTGSNQPQHF. CDR3 bases: TGTGCCAGCAGCTCCGGGACAGGTAGCAATCAGCCCCAGCATTTT.

The gene calls are TRBV5-1 and TRBJ1-2; 10 nucleotides match TRBD1. With 7 bases clipped from V and 7 bases from J, the junction kept 7 bases outside the gene matches. CDR3 length equals 13 residues. The germline gives CDR1 SGHRS, CDR2 YFSETQ. CDR3 in amino acids: CASSGTGARGYTF. In nucleotides, the CDR3 is TGCGCCAGCTCCGGGACAGGGGCTCGTGGCTACACCTTC.

Only a few counts were recorded for this clone. The chain joins TRBV5-4 to TRBJ1-6, with 8 nucleotides matching TRBD1. Germline V gene lookup returns CDR1 SGHNT and CDR2 YYREEE (reference sequence). This CDR3 comprises 14 residues. V lost 3 bases to trimming and J lost 5 bases; unmatched junction nucleotides: 1. Written as DNA, the CDR3 is TGTGCCAGCAGCTCGGGACAGGATAATTCACCCCTCCACTTT. Its translation is CASSSGQDNSPLHF.

The chain has TRBV24-1 and TRBJ1-3, with TRBD1 identical over 9 bases. After removal of 0 bases from V and 0 bases from J, the junction contained 5 bases not matched to a gene. CDR3 size: 18 residues. The germline gives CDR1 KGHDR, CDR2 SFDVKD. CDR3 nucleotides: TGTGCCACCAGTGATTTGGCCGGGACAGGGAGCTCTGGAAACACCATATATTTT. It specifies CATSDLAGTGSSGNTIYF.

On this clone: The sample carries other DNA sequences with the same CDR3. The V call is TRBV19, the J call TRBJ2-3; D possibly corresponds to TRBD2 (6 bases). Trimming took 4 bases from V and 0 from J, leaving 8 bases between them. CDR3 length: 14 amino acids. The germline V gene has CDR1 LNHDA and CDR2 SQIVND (reference sequence). CDR3 sequence: CASSTRGSTDTQYF. Written as DNA, the CDR3 is TGTGCCAGTAGTACACGGGGGAGCACAGATACGCAGTATTTT.

The chain couples TRBV4-2 to TRBJ2-2; 8 positions agree with TRBD1. Germline V gene sequence: CDR1 LGHNA, CDR2 YNFKEQ. This CDR3 contains 16 residues. With 3 bases clipped from V and 7 bases from J, the junction kept 10 bases outside the gene matches. The CDR3 nucleotides are TGTGCCAGCAGCCAGGCTCGGACAGGGAATGGCGGGGAGCTGTTTTTT. Translated, it gives CASSQARTGNGGELFF.

This rearrangement joins TRBV2 to TRBJ1-4; D is unresolved. Germline assignment: CDR1 SNHLY and CDR2 FYNNEI. V was clipped by 4 bases and J by 6 bases, with 18 bases between them. The CDR3 sequence is 16 residues long. The DNA for the CDR3 is TGTGCCAGCAGTGGCTTTTTAGAGGGTATCGATGAAAAACTGTTTTTT. This translates into CASSGFLEGIDEKLFF.

V is TRBV24-1 and J is TRBJ1-6; 8 bases align to TRBD1. The length of the CDR3 is 15 residues. CDR1 is KGHDR and CDR2 is SFDVKD in the germline V gene. The V and J ends lost 4 bases and 10 bases, in that order; junction bases with no gene match: 8. CDR3 nucleotide sequence: TGTGCCACCAGTGACCCTAGACAGGGGTGGTCACCCCTCCACTTT. As protein: CATSDPRQGWSPLHF.

The chain is built from TRBV24-1 and TRBJ1-2, with D unresolved. V dropped 3 bases and J dropped 3 bases, with 7 bases sitting between them. The CDR3 has 13 residues. CDR1 and CDR2 (germline): KGHDR, SFDVKD. CDR3 residues: CATSDEPDYGYTF. The CDR3 nucleotides read TGTGCCACCAGTGATGAACCGGACTATGGCTACACCTTC.

The V call is TRBV5-1, the J call TRBJ2-5, with TRBD2 matching 8 bases. The CDR3 is made up of 16 amino acids. With 6 bases clipped from V and 4 bases from J, the junction kept 14 bases outside the gene matches. The germline CDR1 and CDR2 sequences are SGHRS and YFSETQ. As DNA, the CDR3 is TGCGCCAGCATACCCGCTGGGACTAGTCGGGTAGAGACCCAGTACTTC. Translation gives CASIPAGTSRVETQYF.

This chain uses TRBV25-1 with TRBJ2-7, with 10 bases aligning to TRBD1. With V trimmed by 7 bases and J by 1 base, 4 bases remained unmatched. The CDR3 length is 14 residues. Germline V gene data show CDR1 as MGHDK and CDR2 as SYGVNS. CDR3 sequence: CASMRGQGSYEQYF. In nucleotides, the CDR3 is TGTGCCAGCATGCGGGGACAGGGGTCCTACGAGCAGTACTTC.

This clone occurred a few times. The rearrangement uses TRBV5-1 and TRBJ2-2; D remains ambiguous. Trimming stripped 0 bases from V and 6 bases from J, with 15 bases between. Germline CDR1 is SGHRS and CDR2 is YFSETQ. This CDR3 has 16 amino acids. The CDR3 DNA reads TGCGCCAGCAGCTTGGGAGTTATCCGTACCTCCGGGGAGCTGTTTTTT. This translates into CASSLGVIRTSGELFF.

This chain joins TRBV10-2 and TRBJ1-2, with a possible D match to TRBD1 (5 bases). Trimming stripped 0 bases from V and 5 bases from J, with 13 bases between. From germline, CDR1 is WSHSY and CDR2 SAAADI. This CDR3 has 15 amino acids. The CDR3 region is CASSESKQGVYGYTF. As DNA, the CDR3 is TGCGCCAGCAGTGAGTCAAAACAAGGGGTTTATGGCTACACCTTC.

The rearrangement links TRBV7-8 to TRBJ2-7; 11 bases fit TRBD2. This CDR3 is 17 amino acids long. Germline assignment: CDR1 SGHVS and CDR2 FQNEAQ. V shed 0 bases, J shed 5 bases, and the junction held 9 bases outside the gene matches. The CDR3 spells CASSLARTSGLRNEQYF. DNA for the CDR3: TGTGCCAGCAGCTTAGCTAGGACTAGCGGGTTGAGGAACGAGCAGTACTTC. The full variable domain, with the rest looked up from reference TRBV7-8 and TRBJ2-7, is GAGVSQSPRYKVAKRGQDVALRCDPISGHVSLFWYQQALGQGPEFLTYFQNEAQLDKSGLPSDRFFAERPEGSVSTLKIQRTQQEDSAVYLCASSLARTSGLRNEQYFGPGTRLTVT.